Each of the 18 T cell receptor beta chains below was sequenced from the same sample in a study of T cells in Graves' hyperthyroidism and ophthalmopathy. TCR beta CDR3 sequences were amplified from RNA transcripts. The HTBI primer set served for first-round RT-PCR of the TCR CDR3. TCRdb reprocessed the multiplex PCR reads via MiXCR and lists one record per CDR3 protein. This table has approximately 640,000 distinct CDR3 sequences, about a sixth appearing once. The specimen was blood. The receptors shown here come from a woman aged 25-40 years with Graves' hyperthyroidism.

Remarks on this clonotype: Since a much larger clone is just one base distant, this may be a read error. The chain recombines TRBV6-2 or TRBV6-3 with TRBJ1-1; D remains ambiguous. The CDR3 loop spans 13 amino acids. Germline V lookup: CDR1 MNHEY, CDR2 SVGEGT. Trimming removed 10 bases at V and 6 bases at J, with 18 bases between. The CDR3 is CATLGSSRAEAFF. In DNA form, the CDR3 reads TGTGCCACCCTGGGGTCCTCGAGGGCTGAAGCTTTCTTT.

The V call is TRBV7-3, the J call TRBJ2-1, with 10 nucleotides matching TRBD1. The V segment lost 5 bases and the J segment 7 bases; nucleotides outside the gene matches: 8. CDR3 length: 15 amino acids. CDR1 is SGHTA, CDR2 FQGTGA, per germline. CDR3 bases: TGTGCCAGCAGCCTGGACAGGGGGTACGTGAATGAGCAGTTCTTC. The encoded protein is CASSLDRGYVNEQFF.

Concerning this clonotype itself: This could be a read error, since a much larger clone is one nucleotide away. The chain carries TRBV19 and TRBJ1-5; D perhaps matches TRBD1 (5 bases). Germline V gives CDR1 LNHDA, CDR2 SQIVND (reference sequence). This CDR3 spans 15 amino acids. Here the CDR3 reads CGSTPLWDGNQPQHF. In DNA form, the CDR3 reads TGTGGCAGTACCCCTCTGTGGGACGGTAATCAGCCCCAGCATTTT.

The V gene is TRBV5-5, the J gene TRBJ1-3; a weak D match, TRBD1 (5 bases). V lost 4 bases to trimming and J lost 0 bases, with 14 bases between them. Germline CDR1 is SGHKS and CDR2 is YYEKEE (reference sequence). The CDR3 is made up of 16 amino acids. CDR3 coding DNA: TGTGCCAGCAGCCAAGGGACGGCAAACTCTGGAAACACCATATATTTT. Protein: CASSQGTANSGNTIYF.

In its sample, this clonotype was seen a few times. The chain couples TRBV20-1 to TRBJ2-7; D remains unclear. The CDR3 totals 16 residues. Germline lookup yields CDR1 DFQATT and CDR2 SNEGSKA (reference sequence). Trimming left V 4 bases short and J 2 bases short, with 21 bases between. This CDR3 is CSATGLALRLPYEQYF. CDR3 DNA: TGCAGTGCTACGGGCCTGGCACTTAGATTGCCCTACGAGCAGTACTTC.

This clonotype was seen a handful of times. The chain combines TRBV9 with TRBJ2-1; no reliable D call. Germline V gives CDR1 SGDLS, CDR2 YYNGEE. The CDR3 is 16 amino acids. V shed 4 bases and J shed 5 bases, with 19 bases lying between them. CDR3 coding DNA: TGTGCCAGCAGCCCCGGTGGACGGGCGCCTGACAATGAGCAGTTCTTC. Residues: CASSPGGRAPDNEQFF.

The table lists this clonotype with many counts. The chain recombines TRBV6-5 with TRBJ2-1; D uncertain. V lost 2 bases and J 11 bases, leaving 16 bases between the germline ends. The CDR3 extends over 14 amino acids. The germline V gene has CDR1 MNHEY and CDR2 SVGAGI. CDR3 sequence reads: CASSYTLSSPKQFF. CDR3 in DNA: TGTGCCAGCAGTTACACCCTTTCTTCCCCGAAGCAGTTCTTC.

This clonotype was seen repeatedly, ten times or more. The chain uses TRBV27 and TRBJ2-3; TRBD1 is a possible D gene (5 bases). The CDR3 has 15 residues. Germline V CDR1 and CDR2: MNHEY, SMNVEV (reference sequence). The V end was cut by 0 bases, the J end by 2 bases, with 9 bases between. This CDR3 is CASSLSPGPTDTQYF. The CDR3 DNA reads as TGTGCCAGCAGTTTATCGCCAGGGCCCACAGATACGCAGTATTTT.

This clonotype was counted between two and nine times. The chain combines TRBV5-1 with TRBJ1-4; D is unclear. CDR3 size: 14 residues. Trimming cost V 0 bases and J 5 bases, with 8 bases left between them. Germline CDR1 SGHRS, CDR2 YFSETQ. The chain's CDR3 is CASSLDLGNEKLFF. For the CDR3, the DNA is TGCGCCAGCAGCTTGGATCTGGGGAATGAAAAACTGTTTTTT.

This clonotype appeared many times. The chain links TRBV6-1 to TRBJ2-5, with D possibly matching TRBD2 (7 bases). Germline loops: CDR1 MNHNS, CDR2 SASEGT. Trimming cost V 6 bases and J 2 bases, with 13 bases left between them. This CDR3 is 14 amino acids long. In DNA, the CDR3 is TGTGCCAGCAGCAAGGGGGGGGGGCAAGAGACCCAGTACTTC. Translation gives CASSKGGGQETQYF.

The gene calls are TRBV5-1 and TRBJ2-7; the match to TRBD2 covers 7 bases. The CDR3 is 15 amino acids. From germline, CDR1 is SGHRS and CDR2 YFSETQ. V lost 1 base to trimming and J lost 2 bases; unmatched junction nucleotides: 6. The DNA of the CDR3 is TGCGCCAGCAGCTTGCATACTAGCGCGGCCTACGAGCAGTACTTC. This sequence encodes CASSLHTSAAYEQYF.

This clonotype was detected only a few times. The chain couples TRBV9 to TRBJ1-1; D remains ambiguous. The germline V gene encodes CDR1 SGDLS and CDR2 YYNGEE. This CDR3 spans 14 amino acids. V lost 4 bases, J lost 1 base, and 11 bases lay in between. The CDR3 DNA follows: TGTGCCAGCAGCCCCCCTTATTCGAACACTGAAGCTTTCTTT. Its protein is CASSPPYSNTEAFF.

This clonotype has a handful of counts. The rearrangement links TRBV9 to TRBJ2-7, with D maybe TRBD2 (6 bases). V lost 3 bases, J lost 7 bases, and 20 bases lay in between. This CDR3 has 15 residues. Germline V gene sequence: CDR1 SGDLS, CDR2 YYNGEE. This chain's CDR3 is CASSAGTASRIEQYF. For the CDR3, the DNA is TGTGCCAGCAGCGCAGGGACTGCGAGCCGGATTGAGCAGTACTTC.

This clonotype was detected many times. The chain couples TRBV13 to TRBJ2-3; TRBD2 matches 13 bases. V gave up 4 bases and J gave up 5 bases; unmatched junction bases: 12. This CDR3 region has 18 residues. Germline V lookup: CDR1 PRHDT, CDR2 FYEKMQ (reference sequence). The CDR3, as DNA: TGTGCCAGCAGCTCCGGACTAGCGGGAGTGGGCCGTGGAGATACGCAGTATTTT. The encoded protein is CASSSGLAGVGRGDTQYF. Supplemented by reference TRBV13 and TRBJ2-3, the full variable domain reads AAGVIQSPRHLIKEKRETATLKCYPIPRHDTVYWYQQGPGQDPQFLISFYEKMQSDKGSIPDRFSAQQFSDYHSELNMSSLELGDSALYFCASSSGLAGVGRGDTQYFGPGTRLTVL.

The rearrangement uses TRBV20-1 and TRBJ2-3; D could derive from TRBD1 or TRBD2 (5 bases each). The germline gives CDR1 DFQATT, CDR2 SNEGSKA (reference sequence). The CDR3 extends over 16 amino acids. The ends were cut back, 0 bases at V and 1 base at J, with 14 bases in the middle. The chain's CDR3 is CSAREIRGERTDTQYF. Written as DNA, the CDR3 is TGCAGTGCTAGAGAGATTAGGGGAGAACGCACAGATACGCAGTATTTT.

This clonotype was seen a single time. The chain recombines TRBV6-5 with TRBJ2-7, with TRBD2 matching 7 bases. With V trimmed by 0 bases and J by 6 bases, 8 bases remained unmatched. CDR3 length: 15 residues. Germline V gene lookup returns CDR1 MNHEY and CDR2 SVGAGI. The CDR3: CASSYSGGSNFEQYF. CDR3 DNA: TGTGCCAGCAGTTACTCGGGCGGGAGTAACTTCGAGCAGTACTTC.

This clonotype was observed at least ten times. The gene calls are TRBV6-1 and TRBJ2-7, with 10 bases fitting TRBD1. Germline loops: CDR1 MNHNS, CDR2 SASEGT. The CDR3 spans 13 residues. The junction had 6 bases not matched to a gene; V was cut back by 7 bases and J by 6 bases. The CDR3 nucleotides read TGTGCCAGCACTAGACAGGGGGCAACCGAGCAGTACTTC. This translates into CASTRQGATEQYF.

As concerns this clonotype: A much larger clone sits a single nucleotide away, making a read error possible. This chain connects TRBV12-3 or TRBV12-4 to TRBJ2-5, with 10 nucleotides matching TRBD1. The CDR3 consists of 13 residues. Losses at the gene ends were 7 bases for V and 3 bases for J; bases not matched to a gene: 2. The CDR3 sequence: CASTGTGEETQYF. DNA of the CDR3: TGTGCCAGCACCGGGACAGGGGAAGAGACCCAGTACTTC.